Listed below are T cell receptor beta chains from one sample, sequenced in a study of control samples from healthy donors and cancer patients. This table comes from immunoSEQ multiplex PCR, and its TCRdb copy is limited to in-frame clones, with some not included. This sample has 150,000 to 200,000 clones; around nine tenths occur once, and the top ten carry 9.5% to 15%. The sample consisted of blood. The receptors were gathered from a man aged 25 to 40 in good health. Each CDR3 is given with its conserved first and last residue. D genes are given only for firm matches. Only some rows state a clone size, as once, few, many or a class for expanded clones.

clone size: -; V gene: TRBV10-3; J gene: TRBJ1-4; D gene: TRBD1; CDR3 DNA: TGTGCCATCAGTCCACAGGGGGGGAAAACGGTGTTTTTT; CDR3 protein: CAISPQGGKTVFF
clone size: -; V gene: TRBV2; J gene: TRBJ2-3; D gene: -; CDR3 DNA: TGTGCCAGTCGGGGAGATACGCAGTATTTT; CDR3 protein: CASRGDTQYF
clone size: -; V gene: TRBV5-1; J gene: TRBJ1-3; D gene: -; CDR3 DNA: TGCGCCAGCAGTTCCTCAGGGAACGGTGGAAACACCATATATTTT; CDR3 protein: CASSSSGNGGNTIYF
clone size: -; V gene: TRBV5-1; J gene: TRBJ2-7; D gene: -; CDR3 DNA: TGCGCCAGCAGCCCGGGGGACTCGGGGCAGTACTTC; CDR3 protein: CASSPGDSGQYF
clone size: -; V gene: TRBV6-6; J gene: TRBJ2-1; D gene: TRBD1; CDR3 DNA: TGTGCCAGCAGCTCGGACAGGGCAAATGAGCAGTTCTTC; CDR3 protein: CASSSDRANEQFF
clone size: -; V gene: TRBV5-1; J gene: TRBJ2-5; D gene: -; CDR3 DNA: TGCGCCAGCAGCTTGGCTAGTTGGCAAGAGACCCAGTACTTC; CDR3 protein: CASSLASWQETQYF
clone size: -; V gene: TRBV6-6; J gene: TRBJ1-5; D gene: -; CDR3 DNA: TGTGCCAGCAGTTACGTTTCCTTTGGCAATCAGCCCCAGCATTTT; CDR3 protein: CASSYVSFGNQPQHF
clone size: -; V gene: TRBV29-1; J gene: TRBJ2-5; D gene: -; CDR3 DNA: TGCAGCTTCGTACTGGCAGAGACCCAGTACTTC; CDR3 protein: CSFVLAETQYF
clone size: -; V gene: TRBV16; J gene: TRBJ1-6; D gene: -; CDR3 DNA: TGTGCCAGCGGCCTCGAGATTTATTCACCCCTCCACTTT; CDR3 protein: CASGLEIYSPLHF
clone size: once; V gene: TRBV19; J gene: TRBJ2-7; D gene: TRBD1; CDR3 DNA: TGTGCCAGTAGCCTTGACAGGGTGTCCTACGAGCAGTACTTC; CDR3 protein: CASSLDRVSYEQYF
clone size: -; V gene: TRBV9; J gene: TRBJ2-5; D gene: -; CDR3 DNA: TGTGCCAGCAGCGTAGCTGGGGGGCTGGGTGAGACCCAGTACTTC; CDR3 protein: CASSVAGGLGETQYF
clone size: -; V gene: TRBV6-2/TRBV6-3; J gene: TRBJ2-7; D gene: -; CDR3 DNA: TGTGCCAGCAGTTGGACAGACGAGCAGTACTTC; CDR3 protein: CASSWTDEQYF
clone size: -; V gene: TRBV5-6; J gene: TRBJ2-3; D gene: -; CDR3 DNA: TGTGCCAGCAGCTTTAACGAAAATACGCAGTATTTT; CDR3 protein: CASSFNENTQYF
clone size: once; V gene: TRBV28; J gene: TRBJ1-5; D gene: -; CDR3 DNA: TGTGCCAGCAGCCCAGGGAGCAATCAGCCCCAGCATTTT; CDR3 protein: CASSPGSNQPQHF
clone size: -; V gene: TRBV27; J gene: TRBJ2-1; D gene: -; CDR3 DNA: TGTGCCAGCAGTTTGATCAGCTTCGACTCCTACAATGAGCAGTTCTTC; CDR3 protein: CASSLISFDSYNEQFF
clone size: -; V gene: TRBV7-3; J gene: TRBJ2-1; D gene: TRBD2; CDR3 DNA: TGTGCCAGCAGCTTATTAGCGGGGGGGAACAATGAGCAGTTCTTC; CDR3 protein: CASSLLAGGNNEQFF
clone size: -; V gene: TRBV6-4; J gene: TRBJ2-1; D gene: -; CDR3 DNA: TGTGCCAGTTGCTCCTACAATGAGCAGTTCTTC; CDR3 protein: CASCSYNEQFF
clone size: -; V gene: TRBV5-5; J gene: TRBJ1-1; D gene: -; CDR3 DNA: TGTGCCAGCATCCCGGGGGGGCGGGAGAACACTGAAGCTTTCTTT; CDR3 protein: CASIPGGRENTEAFF
clone size: -; V gene: TRBV27; J gene: TRBJ2-1; D gene: TRBD2; CDR3 DNA: TGTGCCAGCAGTGGGGCCTCAAGCGGGAGGGGCAATGAGCAGTTCTTC; CDR3 protein: CASSGASSGRGNEQFF
clone size: -; V gene: TRBV27; J gene: TRBJ2-2; D gene: TRBD2; CDR3 DNA: TGTGCCAGCAGTCCCGCCGGACTAGCGGGAGAGATGGCCGGGGAGCTGTTTTTT; CDR3 protein: CASSPAGLAGEMAGELFF
clone size: -; V gene: TRBV5-5; J gene: TRBJ1-6; D gene: -; CDR3 DNA: TGTGCCAGCAACTGGGGCTTTCCTACTAATTCACCCCTCCACTTT; CDR3 protein: CASNWGFPTNSPLHF
clone size: -; V gene: TRBV7-9; J gene: TRBJ2-1; D gene: TRBD1; CDR3 DNA: TGTGCCAGCAGTCAGACAGGGGGCAAGGATGAGCAGTTCTTC; CDR3 protein: CASSQTGGKDEQFF
clone size: -; V gene: TRBV5-4; J gene: TRBJ2-5; D gene: -; CDR3 DNA: TGTGCCAGCAGCACCGGAGGGGGGAAGAGGCAAGAGACCCAGTACTTC; CDR3 protein: CASSTGGGKRQETQYF